These 5 T cell receptor beta chains originate from one sample sequenced in a study of blood T cell repertoires in COVID-19. Measured with immunoSEQ multiplex PCR; TCRdb has only the in-frame clones, and not every one. Among about 60,000 clones listed, almost 85% were seen once. The sequencing input was peripheral blood. The source of these receptors is a woman aged 80 or older with acute or convalescent COVID-19.

This clone is a singleton in its sample. The rearrangement links TRBV9 to TRBJ2-1; TRBD1 might be the D (6 bases). The length of the CDR3 is 13 residues. The germline V gene encodes CDR1 SGDLS and CDR2 YYNGEE. The germline V and J ends were trimmed by 4 bases and 9 bases, with 14 bases remaining between them. CDR3 nucleotides: TGTGCCAGCAGCTCCCGAGGGGGAGTTGAGCAGTTCTTC. The encoded protein is CASSSRGGVEQFF. Drawing the rest from reference TRBV9 and TRBJ2-1, the complete variable domain is DSGVTQTPKHLITATGQRVTLRCSPRSGDLSVYWYQQSLDQGLQFLIQYYNGEERAKGNILERFSAQQFPDLHSELNLSSLELGDSALYFCASSSRGGVEQFFGPGTRLTVL.

J is TRBJ2-6 and V is TRBV25-1, with D unclear. The germline V and J ends were trimmed by 6 bases and 0 bases, with 15 bases remaining between them. The germline V gene encodes CDR1 MGHDK and CDR2 SYGVNS. The CDR3 runs 17 residues. This chain's CDR3 is CASSPERGSSGANVLTF. CDR3 bases: TGTGCCAGCAGCCCTGAAAGAGGAAGCTCTGGGGCCAACGTCCTGACTTTC.

The J gene is TRBJ1-1, the V gene TRBV3-1 (or the pseudogene TRBV3-2); D is undetermined. V lost 1 base, J lost 2 bases, and 23 bases lay in between. This CDR3 region has 19 residues. Per the germline V gene, CDR1 is LGHDT and CDR2 is YNNKEL (reference sequence). The CDR3 nucleotides are TGTGCCAGCAGCCAAGTAGTCCGCGGAACCCTTGGCCTTAACACTGAAGCTTTCTTT. Protein: CASSQVVRGTLGLNTEAFF.

This sequence joins TRBV9 and TRBJ1-3; D gene uncertain. The CDR3 spans 14 residues. V lost 0 bases and J lost 0, with 4 bases in between. Germline CDR1 is SGDLS and CDR2 is YYNGEE. CDR3 residues: CASSVADSGNTIYF. The CDR3 coding sequence is TGTGCCAGCAGCGTAGCAGACTCTGGAAACACCATATATTTT.

A single count supports this clone. The chain carries TRBV14 and TRBJ1-6; the D gene is possibly TRBD1 (5 bases). The CDR3 has 15 residues. Trimming pared 0 bases from V and 10 bases from J, leaving 13 bases between. Germline CDR1 SGHDN, CDR2 FVKESK. CDR3 coding DNA: TGTGCCAGCAGCCAAGATCCTGGAGGGGTCTCACCCCTCCACTTT. Translation gives CASSQDPGGVSPLHF.